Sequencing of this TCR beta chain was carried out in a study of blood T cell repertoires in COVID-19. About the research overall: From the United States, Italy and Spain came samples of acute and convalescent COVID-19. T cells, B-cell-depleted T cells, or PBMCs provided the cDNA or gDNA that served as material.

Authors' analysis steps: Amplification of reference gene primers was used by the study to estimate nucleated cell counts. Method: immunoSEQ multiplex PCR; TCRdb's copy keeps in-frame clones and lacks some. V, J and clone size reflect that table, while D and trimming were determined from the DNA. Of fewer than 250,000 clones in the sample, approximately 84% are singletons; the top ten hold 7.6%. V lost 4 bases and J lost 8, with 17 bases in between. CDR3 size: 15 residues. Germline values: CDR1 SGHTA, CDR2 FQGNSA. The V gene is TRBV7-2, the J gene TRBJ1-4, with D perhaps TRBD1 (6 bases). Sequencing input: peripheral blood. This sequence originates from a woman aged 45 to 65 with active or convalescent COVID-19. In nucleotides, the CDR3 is TGTGCCAGCAGCTCGAGGGGGGGCGCAGAGGAAAAACTGTTTTTT. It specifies CASSSRGGAEEKLFF.